The 32 T cell receptor beta chains below were found in one sample sequenced in a study of blood T cells in healthy people across ages. Together with a sample-barcoded 5' primer, a J-beta primer mix was included in a second PCR lasting roughly 6 to 12 cycles. TCRdb re-called the 5' RACE reads through MiXCR, storing one row per CDR3 protein. The data contain 1.5 million to 2 million distinct CDR3 sequences, roughly 50% of them singletons. Sequencing was carried out using blood. Source of these receptors: a woman aged 40 to 50 in good health.

The chain carries TRBV12-3 or TRBV12-4 and TRBJ2-5, with no clear D. Trimming took 4 bases from V and 6 from J, leaving 12 bases between them. The CDR3 sequence is 13 residues long. DNA of the CDR3: TGTGCCAGCAGTTCTAGGATTCGTCAGACCCAGTACTTC. This sequence encodes CASSSRIRQTQYF.

This CDR3 is CASSYPEGGEQYF. CDR3 DNA sequence: TGTGCCAGCAGTTATCCCGAGGGGGGCGAGCAGTACTTC. The chain couples TRBV6-2 or TRBV6-3 to TRBJ2-5, with D possibly called TRBD1 or TRBD2 (6 bases each). The J call may be in error: the DNA end matches TRBJ2-7 better. Looked up from germline, CDR1 is MNHEY and CDR2 is SVGEGT. CDR3 length equals 13 residues.

This clonotype turned up a few times. The gene calls are TRBV12-3 or TRBV12-4 and TRBJ2-7; D gene uncertain. V lost 5 bases and J 4 bases, leaving 21 bases between the germline ends. This CDR3 comprises 16 residues. The CDR3 DNA reads as TGTGCCAGCAGTCCTAACTCGGCGCCTCCAAGGTACGAGCAGTACTTC. Its protein product is CASSPNSAPPRYEQYF.

This clonotype was observed a handful of times. The rearrangement uses TRBV12-3 or TRBV12-4 and TRBJ2-4, with D tentatively TRBD1 or TRBD2 (6 bases each). CDR3 length equals 16 residues. V lost 6 bases to trimming and J lost 0 bases, with 15 bases between them. The CDR3 spells CASSPLQGLAKNIQYF. CDR3 DNA: TGTGCCAGCAGCCCTCTACAGGGACTAGCCAAAAACATTCAGTACTTC.

This clonotype appeared a few times. The gene calls are TRBV7-9 and TRBJ1-1, with TRBD1 matching over 10 bases. This CDR3 has 16 amino acids. The germline V gene encodes CDR1 SEHNR and CDR2 FQNEAQ (reference sequence). The V and J ends lost 4 bases and 0 bases, in that order; junction bases with no gene match: 5. The CDR3 sequence: CASSYPGQGLNTEAFF. CDR3 DNA: TGTGCCAGCAGCTACCCGGGACAGGGGTTGAACACTGAAGCTTTCTTT.

This chain joins TRBV6-1 and TRBJ2-5; 7 positions match TRBD1. The CDR3 runs 15 residues. In germline, CDR1 is MNHNS, CDR2 SASEGT. The junction had 5 bases not matched to a gene; V was cut back by 0 bases and J by 4 bases. As DNA, the CDR3 is TGTGCCAGCAGTGAAGCGGGGACAGCGTTAGAGACCCAGTACTTC. It yields the protein CASSEAGTALETQYF.

V and J are TRBV6-2 or TRBV6-3 and TRBJ2-1, with D perhaps TRBD1 (5 bases). CDR1 MNHEY and CDR2 SVGEGT come from the germline V gene. V gave up 6 bases and J gave up 14 bases, with 17 bases separating them. This CDR3 has 12 amino acids. This CDR3 is CASRPSPGPEFF. The CDR3 bases are TGTGCCAGCAGGCCCTCGCCAGGGCCGGAGTTCTTC.

This clonotype was observed a single time. V is TRBV24-1 and J is TRBJ2-4; maybe TRBD1 (5 bases). Germline V lookup: CDR1 KGHDR, CDR2 SFDVKD. The V gene lost 3 bases and the J gene lost 11 bases, with 10 bases spanning the gap. CDR3 length equals 12 residues. The CDR3 nucleotides read TGTGCCACCAGTGATCCAGGACAAGTTCAGTACTTC. Translation: CATSDPGQVQYF.

V gene TRBV20-1 combines with J gene TRBJ1-2; 9 nucleotides match TRBD1. The CDR3 contains 15 residues. Germline CDR1 DFQATT, CDR2 SNEGSKA (reference sequence). The ends lost 5 bases at V and 2 bases at J; junction bases unmatched: 9. The DNA for the CDR3 is TGCAGTGCTCCCCACCGGACAGGGGCGAACTATGGCTACACCTTC. As protein: CSAPHRTGANYGYTF.

The chain uses TRBV6-2 or TRBV6-3 and TRBJ2-7; D ambiguous. In germline, CDR1 is MNHEY, CDR2 SVGEGT. Trimming removed 6 bases at V and 2 bases at J, with 20 bases between. The CDR3 has 16 amino acids. CDR3 DNA sequence: TGTGCCAGCAGCTACGGCATTAGGACGGCTACCTACGAGCAGTACTTC. Residues: CASSYGIRTATYEQYF.

The chain carries TRBV28 and TRBJ2-7, with D possibly TRBD1 on 6 matching bases. The end of the DNA is better explained by TRBJ2-4, so the J call may be wrong. The CDR3 loop spans 17 amino acids. Germline V CDR1 and CDR2: MDHEN, SYDVKM. The CDR3 DNA is TGTGCCAGCACCCCAGAAGGGACACCTATAGCCAAAAACATTCAGTACTTC. It encodes CASTPEGTPIAKNIQYF.

V and J are TRBV3-1 and TRBJ2-1; 7 bases match TRBD1. Germline lookup yields CDR1 LGHDT and CDR2 YNNKEL (reference sequence). Trimming took 2 bases from V and 7 from J; bases not matched to a gene: 8. The CDR3 spans 15 residues. CDR3 residues: CASSQRQGERNEQFF. The CDR3 nucleotides are TGTGCCAGCAGCCAAAGACAGGGAGAGAGGAATGAGCAGTTCTTC.

The sample holds a few counts of this clonotype. The chain carries TRBV12-3 or TRBV12-4 and TRBJ2-5, with 7 bases aligning to TRBD2. The CDR3 totals 13 residues. Losses at the gene ends were 8 bases for V and 2 bases for J; bases not matched to a gene: 5. CDR3 bases: TGTGCCAGCCGGGCGGGGGTGCAAGAGACCCAGTACTTC. Encoded protein: CASRAGVQETQYF.

The chain uses TRBV3-1 and TRBJ1-2; no clear D. Trimming removed 2 bases at V and 6 bases at J, with 7 bases between. CDR3 size: 12 residues. CDR1 LGHDT and CDR2 YNNKEL come from the germline V gene (reference sequence). CDR3 sequence: CASSQNAHGYTF. In DNA form, the CDR3 reads TGTGCCAGCAGCCAAAACGCCCATGGCTACACCTTC.

The chain joins TRBV28 to TRBJ2-1; possible D gene TRBD2, 5 bases. V lost 3 bases, J lost 13 bases, and 22 bases lay in between. CDR3 length: 15 amino acids. Germline values: CDR1 MDHEN, CDR2 SYDVKM. The CDR3 sequence: CASSLLRYGIVNQFF. The DNA for the CDR3 is TGTGCCAGCAGTTTGCTCAGATACGGGATAGTAAATCAGTTCTTC.

V usage is TRBV13 and J usage is TRBJ2-5, with 7 positions matching TRBD2. Germline V lookup: CDR1 PRHDT, CDR2 FYEKMQ (reference sequence). The CDR3 extends over 16 amino acids. V shed 5 bases and J 2 bases; nucleotides not matched to a gene: 11. CDR3 sequence reads: CASSLRGGEIQETQYF. The CDR3 region has the DNA TGTGCCAGCAGCCTGAGGGGAGGGGAGATTCAAGAGACCCAGTACTTC. Using reference TRBV13 and TRBJ2-5 for the parts outside the CDR3, the full variable domain is AAGVIQSPRHLIKEKRETATLKCYPIPRHDTVYWYQQGPGQDPQFLISFYEKMQSDKGSIPDRFSAQQFSDYHSELNMSSLELGDSALYFCASSLRGGEIQETQYFGPGTRLLVL.

The chain couples TRBV12-3 or TRBV12-4 to TRBJ2-3, with 10 bases lining up with TRBD2. The CDR3 loop spans 15 amino acids. Trimming at V came to 8 bases and at J to 0 bases, leaving 5 bases not matched to a gene. Written as DNA, the CDR3 is TGTGCCAGCGGAACTAGCGGGGAAAGCACAGATACGCAGTATTTT. Residues: CASGTSGESTDTQYF.

The chain uses TRBV29-1 and TRBJ2-5; tentatively, D is TRBD1 (5 bases). This CDR3 region has 13 residues. Deletions cut 0 bases from V and 5 bases from J, with 10 bases between. Germline CDR1 and CDR2: SQVTM and ANQGSEA. CDR3 protein: CSVEDGARETQYF. CDR3 DNA: TGCAGCGTTGAAGATGGGGCTCGGGAGACCCAGTACTTC.

A few counts support this clonotype. J is TRBJ2-7 and V is TRBV4-2; tentatively, D is TRBD1 (5 bases). Trimming took off 0 bases at V and 7 bases at J, with 19 bases between the two ends. This CDR3 region has 16 residues. CDR1 is LGHNA and CDR2 is YNFKEQ in the germline V gene. CDR3 loop: CASSQDTGSRVSEQYF. The CDR3 bases are TGTGCCAGCAGCCAAGATACAGGTAGCCGCGTGTCTGAGCAGTACTTC.

V and J are TRBV28 and TRBJ2-7; D unclear. Germline V gene data show CDR1 as MDHEN and CDR2 as SYDVKM. This CDR3 is built from 13 residues. V lost 9 bases and J 6 bases, leaving 18 bases between the germline ends. CDR3 nucleotides: TGTGCCAGTAAGAGACACCCTAACTGCGAGCAGTACTTC. Amino acid sequence: CASKRHPNCEQYF.

This clonotype was observed a few times. The V call is TRBV29-1, the J call TRBJ1-2, with D perhaps TRBD1 (5 bases). Trimming removed 5 bases at V and 6 bases at J, with 7 bases between. The CDR3 has 10 amino acids. Per germline, CDR1 SQVTM and CDR2 ANQGSEA. CDR3 in amino acids: CSVPGHGYTF. The CDR3, as DNA: TGCAGCGTTCCGGGACATGGCTACACCTTC. Combining the CDR3 with reference TRBV29-1 and TRBJ1-2 gives the whole variable domain SAVISQKPSRDICQRGTSLTIQCQVDSQVTMMFWYRQQPGQSLTLIATANQGSEATYESGFVIDKFPISRPNLTFSTLTVSNMSPEDSSIYLCSVPGHGYTFGSGTRLTVV.

V gene TRBV18 combines with J gene TRBJ1-1; possibly TRBD1 for D (5 bases). This CDR3 has 16 residues. CDR1 and CDR2 from the germline V gene are KGHSH and LQKENI. V was clipped by 6 bases and J by 0 bases, with 17 bases between them. CDR3 bases: TGTGCCAGCTCTTCGGGGCGGTTAATACTGAACACTGAAGCTTTCTTT. It encodes CASSSGRLILNTEAFF.

This clonotype was seen more than once but under ten times. The V and J genes are TRBV25-1 and TRBJ2-1; TRBD2 aligns across 11 bases. With 3 bases clipped from V and 4 bases from J, the junction kept 5 bases outside the gene matches. The CDR3 loop spans 16 amino acids. Germline values: CDR1 MGHDK, CDR2 SYGVNS. CDR3 sequence (DNA): TGTGCCAGCAGTGATTGGGGGACTAGCGGTTACAATGAGCAGTTCTTC. The encoded protein is CASSDWGTSGYNEQFF.

In this sample, this clonotype turned up once. CDR3 residues: CASSPTDGRSPLHF. The CDR3 DNA is TGTGCCAGCAGCCCGACCGATGGCCGGTCACCCCTCCACTTT. The chain uses TRBV6-5 and TRBJ1-6, with unresolved D. This CDR3 has 14 amino acids. The V end was cut by 6 bases, the J end by 10 bases, with 16 bases between. Germline assignment: CDR1 MNHEY and CDR2 SVGAGI.

The J gene is TRBJ2-2, the V gene TRBV7-9, with D perhaps matching TRBD1 or TRBD2 (5 bases each). The V gene lost 3 bases and the J gene lost 5 bases, with 13 bases spanning the gap. CDR1 SEHNR and CDR2 FQNEAQ come from the germline V gene (reference sequence). The CDR3 loop spans 15 amino acids. CDR3 in DNA: TGTGCCAGCAGCTTCGGGGTGTCAGGGACCGGGGAGCTGTTTTTT. This encodes CASSFGVSGTGELFF.

This clonotype was found a few times. The J gene is TRBJ1-4, the V gene TRBV29-1; maybe TRBD1 (6 bases). Germline CDR1 is SQVTM and CDR2 is ANQGSEA. This CDR3 has 12 amino acids. Trimming took off 7 bases at V and 6 bases at J, with 12 bases between the two ends. CDR3 nucleotide sequence: TGCAGCGCCCGGGACAATGATGAAAAACTGTTTTTT. Its translation: CSARDNDEKLFF.

The J gene is TRBJ2-3, the V gene TRBV14; TRBD1 or TRBD2 may be the D gene (5 bases each). Trimming shortened V by 0 bases and J by 4 bases, and 14 bases separated the two germline ends. This CDR3 has 16 residues. The germline V gene encodes CDR1 SGHDN and CDR2 FVKESK. The CDR3 is CASSQDIRGGADTQYF. The CDR3 DNA reads TGTGCCAGCAGCCAAGATATTCGGGGCGGCGCAGATACGCAGTATTTT.

The rearrangement links TRBV29-1 to TRBJ1-2; D not resolved. The V gene lost 3 bases and the J gene lost 8 bases, with 16 bases spanning the gap. The length of the CDR3 is 13 residues. The germline V gene encodes CDR1 SQVTM and CDR2 ANQGSEA. The chain's CDR3 is CSVDFSASSGYTF. For the CDR3, the DNA is TGCAGCGTTGATTTTTCAGCTTCATCGGGCTACACCTTC.

The chain combines TRBV25-1 with TRBJ2-2; maybe TRBD1 (6 bases). Per germline, CDR1 MGHDK and CDR2 SYGVNS. The CDR3 runs to 15 residues. V was shortened by 2 bases and J by 2 bases, with 9 bases between the two germline ends. CDR3 bases: TGTGCCAGCAGTGAACAGGGGACAAACACCGGGGAGCTGTTTTTT. Protein sequence: CASSEQGTNTGELFF.

V and J are TRBV20-1 and TRBJ2-2; D unresolved. The V and J ends lost 6 bases and 5 bases respectively, with 10 bases between them. This CDR3 spans 12 amino acids. Germline V gene lookup returns CDR1 DFQATT and CDR2 SNEGSKA (reference sequence). The CDR3 nucleotides read TGCAGTGCGGAGAGACGGACCGGGGAGCTGTTTTTT. This gives the protein CSAERRTGELFF.

The rearrangement joins TRBV19 to TRBJ2-1, with D unresolved. The CDR3 is made up of 12 amino acids. The germline CDR1 and CDR2 sequences are LNHDA and SQIVND (reference sequence). The ends were cut back, 3 bases at V and 7 bases at J, with 7 bases in the middle. The CDR3 here is CASSIRENEQFF. As DNA, the CDR3 is TGTGCCAGTAGTATTAGAGAAAATGAGCAGTTCTTC.

This clonotype appeared once. The chain carries TRBV11-2 and TRBJ2-5, with D perhaps matching TRBD1 (5 bases). Per the germline V gene, CDR1 is SGHAT and CDR2 is FQNNGV. The CDR3 length is 15 residues. The ends were cut back, 3 bases at V and 1 base at J, with 12 bases in the middle. CDR3 bases: TGTGCCAGCAGCTTCCCCGTGACAGCCCAAGAGACCCAGTACTTC. Encoded protein: CASSFPVTAQETQYF.